Listed below are T cell receptor beta chains from one sample, sequenced in a study of CD8 T cells in Susac syndrome. TCRdb re-analysed the immunoSEQ multiplex PCR reads in MiXCR, keeping a single row per CDR3 protein. The table lists more than 110,000 distinct CDR3 sequences, around 94% of them singletons. The material sequenced was CD8+ T cells from PBMCs. The receptors here all came from a human donor in good health. Both conserved end residues are part of each CDR3. The order of the fields is CDR3 length, D gene, V gene, J gene, clone size, CDR3 DNA, CDR3 protein. The D gene is left open where the match is weak. Only some rows state a clone size, as once, few, many or a class for expanded clones.

16	TRBD1	TRBV27	TRBJ1-2	.	TGTGCCAGCAGTTTGACAGGGGGCGGGACTGTCTATGGCTACACCTTC	CASSLTGGGTVYGYTF
15	.	TRBV13	TRBJ1-1	.	TGTGCCAGCAGACAGGGAGGGCTTGTCTACACTGAAGCTTTCTTT	CASRQGGLVYTEAFF
15	.	TRBV21-1	TRBJ2-1	.	TGTGCCAGGGTACCCGGGACAGGGAACTACAATGAGCAGTTCTTC	CARVPGTGNYNEQFF
12	.	TRBV27	TRBJ1-2	.	TGTGCCACTTCGAGGGGGGCCTATGGCTACACCTTC	CATSRGAYGYTF
14	.	TRBV20-1	TRBJ2-7	.	TGCAGTGCTAGAGCTCTAGGAGGGATCGACGAGCAGTACTTC	CSARALGGIDEQYF
14	TRBD1	TRBV29-1	TRBJ1-1	.	TGCAGCGTTGATCTTCTCGGGACAGGGGGACAGGCTTTCTTT	CSVDLLGTGGQAFF
13	TRBD1	TRBV27	TRBJ2-4	.	TGTGCCAGCAGCCGGGACAGGGAAAACATTCAGTACTTC	CASSRDRENIQYF
12	.	TRBV7-8	TRBJ2-1	.	TGTGCCAGCAGCTTCCCCCTGAATGAGCAGTTCTTC	CASSFPLNEQFF
15	.	TRBV12-3/TRBV12-4	TRBJ2-7	once	TGTGCCAGCAGTTTGGGTCCGGGGGAGGTCTACGAGCAGTACTTC	CASSLGPGEVYEQYF
15	.	TRBV15	TRBJ2-3	.	TGTGCCACCAGCAGAGATTGGCCACAGGTAGATACGCAGTATTTT	CATSRDWPQVDTQYF
15	TRBD1	TRBV11-3	TRBJ2-7	.	TGTGCCAGCAGCACCCGGGACAGGCCGAGGGACGAGCAGTACTTC	CASSTRDRPRDEQYF
15	.	TRBV27	TRBJ2-1	.	TGTGCCAGCAGTTTTGGGTTCGGCGGCTACAATGAGCAGTTCTTC	CASSFGFGGYNEQFF
15	.	TRBV25-1	TRBJ1-5	.	TGTGCCAGCAGTGAAAGAGGGTTAGGCAATCAGCCCCAGCATTTT	CASSERGLGNQPQHF
16	.	TRBV27	TRBJ2-3	.	TGTGCCAGCAGTTTTTCAGGGGCGCTTCCCACAGATACGCAGTATTTT	CASSFSGALPTDTQYF
14	.	TRBV29-1	TRBJ2-3	.	TGCAGCGTTGAAGGAGGGAGTGTTACAGATACGCAGTATTTT	CSVEGGSVTDTQYF
10	.	TRBV6-6	TRBJ1-1	once	TGTGCCAGCAGTTACCTTGAAGCTTTCTTT	CASSYLEAFF
12	.	TRBV6-2/TRBV6-3	TRBJ2-7	.	TGTGCCAGCAGTTATCGGCACTACGAGCAGTACTTC	CASSYRHYEQYF
13	TRBD1	TRBV28	TRBJ2-7	.	TGTGCCAGCAGTTCGCTGGACAGGGGCGAGCAGTACTTC	CASSSLDRGEQYF
17	TRBD1	TRBV29-1	TRBJ2-3	.	TGCAGCGTGCCGGACAGGAGCCCCCAACCCGGCACAGATACGCAGTATTTT	CSVPDRSPQPGTDTQYF
12	.	TRBV28	TRBJ1-5	.	TGTGCCAGCAGGGGGTTTGGGGGACTTAAGCATTTT	CASRGFGGLKHF
18	TRBD2	TRBV20-1	TRBJ2-1	.	TGCAGTGCTCCGCAACTGGCTAGCGGGAGATTCTCCTACAATGAGCAGTTCTTC	CSAPQLASGRFSYNEQFF
14	.	TRBV5-1	TRBJ2-7	.	TGCGCCAGCAGCTTGGCTCCGGGAGTATTGGAGCAGTACTTC	CASSLAPGVLEQYF
11	.	TRBV27	TRBJ2-7	medium-sized	TGTGCCAGCAGTTCGACCTACGAGCAGTACTTC	CASSSTYEQYF
13	.	TRBV7-9	TRBJ2-5	.	TGTGCCAGCAAGAAGGCTGAACAAGAGACCCAGTACTTC	CASKKAEQETQYF
14	.	TRBV6-5	TRBJ2-1	.	TGTGCCAGCTCGGAGACAGGATACTACAATGAGCAGTTCTTC	CASSETGYYNEQFF
12	.	TRBV3-1	TRBJ1-2	.	TGTGCCAGCAGCCAAGATGTCGATGGCTACACCTTC	CASSQDVDGYTF
18	.	TRBV4-1	TRBJ2-7	.	TGCGCCAGCAGCCGCCGAACCCTCCGGGAGCTGGAAAGGAGCGAGCAGTACTTC	CASSRRTLRELERSEQYF
14	.	TRBV27	TRBJ1-2	.	TGTGCCAGCAGTCCCTTGACAAAGGTTGGTGGCTACACCTTC	CASSPLTKVGGYTF
10	.	TRBV7-9	TRBJ2-1	.	TGTGCCAGCAGCTTAGATGAGCAGTTCTTC	CASSLDEQFF
14	.	TRBV15	TRBJ2-3	.	TGTGCCACCAGCAGAGATGAGGCCACAGATACGCAGTATTTT	CATSRDEATDTQYF
16	.	TRBV27	TRBJ2-3	.	TGTGCCAGCAGTATGGGCGGAATCAGGGGCACAGATACGCAGTATTTT	CASSMGGIRGTDTQYF